The subject of this entry is one T cell receptor (beta chain). The entry originates in a study of technical replicates of blood from four donors. Profiled with immunoSEQ multiplex PCR; TCRdb holds only in-frame clones, not every one. Here the sample spans about 71,000 clones, roughly 90% being singletons. In germline, CDR1 is MNHEY, CDR2 SMNVEV (reference sequence). This CDR3 region has 15 residues. Trimming pared 5 bases from V and 5 bases from J, leaving 18 bases between. This sequence originates from a human donor in good health. Some clones in this sample may be carry-over from other donors' samples. The material sequenced was PBMCs. V gene TRBV27 combines with J gene TRBJ1-1; tentatively, D is TRBD1 (6 bases). CDR3 amino acids: CASSHRTGSGTEAFF. CDR3 bases: TGTGCCAGCAGTCACCGAACAGGGTCGGGGACTGAAGCTTTCTTT.